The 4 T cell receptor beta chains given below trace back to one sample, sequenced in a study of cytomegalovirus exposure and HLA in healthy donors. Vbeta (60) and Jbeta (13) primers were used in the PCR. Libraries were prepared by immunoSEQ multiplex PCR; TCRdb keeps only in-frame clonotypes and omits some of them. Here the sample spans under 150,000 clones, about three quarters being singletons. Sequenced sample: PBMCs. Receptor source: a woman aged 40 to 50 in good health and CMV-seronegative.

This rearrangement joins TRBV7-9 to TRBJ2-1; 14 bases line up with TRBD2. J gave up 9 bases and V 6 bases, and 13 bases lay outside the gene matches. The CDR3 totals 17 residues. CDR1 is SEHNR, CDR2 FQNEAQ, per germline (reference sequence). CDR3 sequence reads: CASSLTGTSGRSVEQFF. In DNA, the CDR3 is TGTGCCAGCAGTTTGACCGGGACTAGCGGGAGAAGTGTTGAGCAGTTCTTC.

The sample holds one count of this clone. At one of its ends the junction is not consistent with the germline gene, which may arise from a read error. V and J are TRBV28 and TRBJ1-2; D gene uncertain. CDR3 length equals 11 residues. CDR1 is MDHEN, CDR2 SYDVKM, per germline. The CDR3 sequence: CASSLSTAASF. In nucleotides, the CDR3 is TGTGCCAGCAGTTTATCGACGGCGGCGTCCTTC.

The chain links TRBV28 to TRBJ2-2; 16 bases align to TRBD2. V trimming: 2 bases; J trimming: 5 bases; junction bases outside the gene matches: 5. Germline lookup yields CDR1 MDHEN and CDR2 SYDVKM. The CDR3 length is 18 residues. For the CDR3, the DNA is TGTGCCAGCAGTTTACCCGGGACTAGCGGGGGGGGGACCGGGGAGCTGTTTTTT. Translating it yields CASSLPGTSGGGTGELFF.

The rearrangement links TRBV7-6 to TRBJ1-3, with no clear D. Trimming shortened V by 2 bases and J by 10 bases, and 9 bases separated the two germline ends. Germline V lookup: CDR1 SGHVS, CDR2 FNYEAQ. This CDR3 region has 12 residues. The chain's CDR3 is CASSLKMSTIYF. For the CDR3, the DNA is TGTGCCAGCAGCTTAAAAATGTCGACCATATATTTT.